These T cell receptor beta chains were read from a single sample in a study of a mutant IDH1 vaccine in newly diagnosed glioma. Their cognate antigens are unknown. Here immunoSEQ multiplex PCR was the method, and the copy in TCRdb shows in-frame clones only, minus some. The data contain 110,000 or so clones, roughly 90% of them seen just once; the ten biggest clones take up roughly 0.65%. Sequencing was performed on PBMCs, taken from a glioma patient whose treatment included an IDH1 peptide vaccine. All receptors come from a woman between 50 and 59 years old with glioma. CDR3s include the opening cysteine and the closing phenylalanine or tryptophan. Each record gives: D gene, V gene, J gene, clone size, CDR3 DNA, CDR3 protein. A D gene is named only where the DNA matches it firmly. Size tells how often a clone was seen (once, few, many) or the class of an expanded clone, and some rows leave it out.

.	TRBV28	TRBJ1-5	.	TGTGCCAGCACGAATCTTGGCAATCAGCCCCAGCATTTT	CASTNLGNQPQHF
TRBD1	TRBV9	TRBJ2-7	.	TGTGCCAGCAGCGAAGGACAGGGGCAAACCTACGAGCAGTACTTC	CASSEGQGQTYEQYF
.	TRBV7-6	TRBJ1-4	.	TGTGCCAGCAGCTTAGCTATGTCAGGGTGGGAAAAACTGTTTTTT	CASSLAMSGWEKLFF
TRBD1	TRBV2	TRBJ2-7	.	TGTGCCAGCAGTGAAGCACCGGGACAGAGTTACGAGCAGTACTTC	CASSEAPGQSYEQYF
TRBD1	TRBV6-6	TRBJ2-7	.	TGTGCCAGCAGCAAGACCGGGACAGGGGCCAACGAGCAGTACTTC	CASSKTGTGANEQYF
.	TRBV29-1	TRBJ1-3	.	TGCAGCGTTAAAGACTCTGGAAACACCATATATTTT	CSVKDSGNTIYF
.	TRBV6-1	TRBJ2-7	.	TGTGCCAGCAGTGAGGGGGGTTTTAGCTCCTACGAGCAGTACTTC	CASSEGGFSSYEQYF
TRBD1	TRBV18	TRBJ2-7	.	TGTGCCAGCTCTAACCACCCAGGGGGTACCTACGAGCAGTACTTC	CASSNHPGGTYEQYF
.	TRBV28	TRBJ2-1	.	TGTGCCAGCAGTTCCGCAGAAGAACTTTCCGGCAATGAGCAGTTCTTC	CASSSAEELSGNEQFF
.	TRBV28	TRBJ2-7	.	TGTGCCAGCAGTACATTCTACGAGCAGTACTTC	CASSTFYEQYF
.	TRBV7-8	TRBJ2-7	.	TGTGCCAGCAGCCCTTATCGGGCGGGCTCCTACGAGCAGTACTTC	CASSPYRAGSYEQYF
.	TRBV5-1	TRBJ2-1	few	TGCGCCAGCAGCTTTGGGCAGGCTGGGGATGAGCAGTTCTTC	CASSFGQAGDEQFF
.	TRBV30	TRBJ1-2	few	TGTGCCTGGAAGGGTTCGGGCTACACCTTC	CAWKGSGYTF
.	TRBV9	TRBJ2-1	.	TGTGCCAGCAGCGTAGGAGGAACATACTCCTACAATGAGCAGTTCTTC	CASSVGGTYSYNEQFF
TRBD1	TRBV28	TRBJ1-5	.	TGTGCCAGCAGACTGGGACAGGGGTTTCAGCCCCAGCATTTT	CASRLGQGFQPQHF
.	TRBV6-5	TRBJ1-4	.	TGTGCCAGCAGTTACGCCCCGGGGGGGGTTGAAAAACTGTTTTTT	CASSYAPGGVEKLFF
TRBD1	TRBV7-2	TRBJ1-2	.	TGTGCCAGCAGCTGGGACAGGGGGCGTAACTATGGCTACACCTTC	CASSWDRGRNYGYTF
.	TRBV5-6	TRBJ1-1	once	TGTGCCAGCAGCCAGACAGGGAACACTGAAGCTTTCTTT	CASSQTGNTEAFF